This TCR beta chain was identified during a study of T-cell reconstitution after alpha-beta-depleted transplantation in children. The V gene's germline CDR1 is WNHNN and CDR2 SYGVQD (reference sequence). V dropped 6 bases and J dropped 3 bases, with 18 bases sitting between them. The CDR3 consists of 15 residues. This clonotype was detected a few times. The authors prepared the TCRbeta library with unique molecular identifiers. TCRdb reanalysed the PCR reads using MiXCR and keeps one entry per CDR3 protein. The repertoire consists of about 900,000 distinct CDR3 sequences, with 25% to 30% occurring once and the leading ten covering about 28%.

The genes are TRBV10-1 and TRBJ2-7; D is possibly TRBD2 (6 bases). Source: PBMCs, mostly from graft donor cells, taken 360 days after TCRalphabeta/CD19-depleted stem cell transplant. The source of this sequence is a boy under two years old who had a stem cell transplant for SCID, so the T cells may come from the graft donor. The CDR3: CASRRDSQGIYEQYF. CDR3 sequence (DNA): TGCGCCAGCAGGAGGGACTCTCAGGGCATCTACGAGCAGTACTTC.